A selection of T cell receptor beta chains follows, all from one sample in a study of blood T cell dynamics during melanoma immunotherapy. The data were produced by immunoSEQ multiplex PCR, yet TCRdb's version contains in-frame clones alone and is incomplete. The repertoire holds more than 14,000 clones, around nine tenths seen once, with approximately 7.8% in the top ten. Sequenced material: blood, taken from a patient treated with checkpoint blockade. Receptors were obtained from a human donor with melanoma. Each CDR3 is given with its conserved first and last residue. D genes are given only for firm matches. Size tells how often a clone was seen (once, few, many) or the class of an expanded clone, and some rows leave it out.

TRBJ2-1 TRBD2 - TRBV7-8 TGTGCCAGCATCCCCGGACCGGGACTAGCGGGAGGGCACAATGAGCAGTTCTTC CASIPGPGLAGGHNEQFF
TRBJ2-1 TRBD2 few TRBV2 TGTGCCAGCAGTGTGACTAGCCGATACAATGAGCAGTTCTTC CASSVTSRYNEQFF
TRBJ2-1 - - TRBV11-2 TGTGCCAGCAGCGACGGTTATGGGAGTGTATACAATGAGCAGTTCTTC CASSDGYGSVYNEQFF
TRBJ2-3 TRBD2 - TRBV28 TGTGCCCATGGGAGCGGGAGGTCCTCAGATACGCAGTATTTT CAHGSGRSSDTQYF
TRBJ2-5 - - TRBV7-2 TGTGCCAGCAGATCACTGGGCGGGCAACAAGAGACCCAGTACTTC CASRSLGGQQETQYF
TRBJ2-2 - - TRBV4-3 TGCGCCAGCAGCCAAGAAACAGGTGCCAGGGCGACCGGGGAGCTGTTTTTT CASSQETGARATGELFF
TRBJ1-3 - once TRBV7-2 TGTGCCAGCAGCTTAGGGTCCAGAAACACCATATATTTT CASSLGSRNTIYF
TRBJ1-1 - - TRBV6-5 TGTGCCAGCAGAACAACAGGGAGTAACACTGAAGCTTTCTTT CASRTTGSNTEAFF
TRBJ2-2 - - TRBV28 TGTGCCAGCAGGACAGGTTTCACCGGGGAGCTGTTTTTT CASRTGFTGELFF
TRBJ2-7 - - TRBV6-6 TGTGCCAGCAGTGAGGGGGGACCCCGTTTGAACGAGCAGTACTTC CASSEGGPRLNEQYF
TRBJ2-5 TRBD2 - TRBV6-1 TGTGCCAGCAGTGGAGGGGCTAGCGGGAGTATTAAGACCCAGTACTTC CASSGGASGSIKTQYF
TRBJ1-1 - - TRBV7-2 TGTGCCAGCAGCTTATTGGGGGGGGACACTGAAGCTTTCTTT CASSLLGGDTEAFF
TRBJ2-2 TRBD1 - TRBV7-2 TGTGCCAGCAGCCCCCGGACAGGGGCCTACACCGGGGAGCTGTTTTTT CASSPRTGAYTGELFF
TRBJ1-2 - once TRBV4-1 TGCGCCAGCAGCCAAGTGGGGGCAGGGGATGGCTACACCTTC CASSQVGAGDGYTF
TRBJ1-5 - - TRBV14 TGTGCCAGCGGGGAAAGACAGAGGGGCAACCAGCCCCAGCATTTT CASGERQRGNQPQHF
TRBJ2-3 - - TRBV5-6 TGTGCCAGCAGCACCGTATCCACAGATACGCAGTATTTT CASSTVSTDTQYF
TRBJ1-5 - - TRBV20-1 TGCAGTGCTGGGGGTCAGCCCCAGCATTTT CSAGGQPQHF
TRBJ2-1 - - TRBV7-2 TGTGCCAGCAGCTTAGCGGGTGAGCAGTTCTTC CASSLAGEQFF
TRBJ1-1 - - TRBV7-5 TGTGCCAGCAGCTTAACCACGAACACTGAAGCTTTCTTT CASSLTTNTEAFF
TRBJ2-7 - - TRBV28 TGTGCCAGCAGTTTATGGGACACCTACGAGCAGTACTTC CASSLWDTYEQYF
TRBJ2-6 - - TRBV4-3 TGCGCCAGCAGCCACCGAGGCCCCTCTGGGGCCAACGTCCTGACTTTC CASSHRGPSGANVLTF
TRBJ1-6 - once TRBV7-9 TGTGCCAGCACGACCGGCACTCCGCCCTCACCCCTCCACTTT CASTTGTPPSPLHF
TRBJ2-3 - - TRBV6-1 TGTGCCAGCAGTCCCCGGGACCCCGTGGATACGCAGTATTTT CASSPRDPVDTQYF
TRBJ2-2 - - TRBV7-2 TGTGCCAGCAGCGCCAGAGACACCGGGGAGCTGTTTTTT CASSARDTGELFF
TRBJ2-2 - - TRBV7-3 TGTGCCAGCAGCCCCCAACCGAACACCGGGGAGCTGTTTTTT CASSPQPNTGELFF
TRBJ1-2 TRBD1 - TRBV28 TGTGCCAGCAGTGCGGGACAGGGGGCCCCCGGGTATGGCTACACCTTC CASSAGQGAPGYGYTF
TRBJ1-5 - - TRBV19 TGTGCCAGTAGTATAGATGGGACTCAGCCCCAGCATTTT CASSIDGTQPQHF
TRBJ2-1 - - TRBV29-1 TGCAGCGTTGGCTATTCAAGCGAGCAGTTCTTC CSVGYSSEQFF
TRBJ2-7 TRBD2 - TRBV28 TGTGCCAGCAGTTTATCCGTCGGAGGGAGGGGCGCCTACGAGCAGTACTTC CASSLSVGGRGAYEQYF
TRBJ2-2 - - TRBV19 TGTGCCAGTAGTATCGGGAGTCCGAGCGGGGAGCTGTTTTTT CASSIGSPSGELFF
TRBJ2-2 TRBD2 - TRBV7-3 TGTGCCAGCAGCTTAATGAGGACTAGCGGGAGGCCCGGGGAGCTGTTTTTT CASSLMRTSGRPGELFF
TRBJ1-1 - - TRBV4-2 TGTGCCAGCAGCCAGGGGTCGGGTCTCGCGAACACTGAAGCTTTCTTT CASSQGSGLANTEAFF
TRBJ2-7 TRBD1 - TRBV10-3 TGTGCCATCAGCCCCGGGACAGGCTCCTACGAGCAGTACTTC CAISPGTGSYEQYF
TRBJ2-7 TRBD1 once TRBV7-3 TGTGCCAGCAGCCTCGGGACAGGAGAAACCTACGAGCAGTACTTC CASSLGTGETYEQYF
TRBJ2-5 TRBD2 - TRBV30 TGTGCCTGGAGCGTAGGCCTAGCGGGAGGGGAGACCCAGTACTTC CAWSVGLAGGETQYF
TRBJ2-7 TRBD1 - TRBV18 TGTGCCAGCTCCCCCCAGGGGGCGTACGAGCAGTACTTC CASSPQGAYEQYF
TRBJ1-2 TRBD1 - TRBV19 TGTGCCAGTAGCCGAGGACAGGGCAACTATGGCTACACCTTC CASSRGQGNYGYTF
TRBJ2-7 - - TRBV5-1 TGCGCCAGCAGTAGGACCGGCGGGTCCTACGAGCAGTACTTC CASSRTGGSYEQYF
TRBJ2-1 TRBD2 - TRBV9 TGTGCCAGCAGCGTAGAACCAGCGGGGACTAACAATGAGCAGTTCTTC CASSVEPAGTNNEQFF
TRBJ2-7 - - TRBV15 TGTGCCACCAGCATGGAGTTAGGCTACGAGCAGTACTTC CATSMELGYEQYF
TRBJ2-7 - - TRBV7-2 TGTGCCAGCAGCTTAGGTGTCTCGGGCGGAGGATACGAGCAGTACTTC CASSLGVSGGGYEQYF
TRBJ1-1 - - TRBV5-5 TGTGCCAGCAGCTTAGGGGCCGTCACTGAAGCTTTCTTT CASSLGAVTEAFF
TRBJ2-7 - - TRBV6-5 TGTGCCGGCAGTGAACAACAGGAGTCCGACGAGCAGTACTTC CAGSEQQESDEQYF
TRBJ2-1 TRBD2 - TRBV4-3 TGCGCCAGCAGCCAAGATCGGACTAGCGGGAATGTTGAGCAGTTCTTC CASSQDRTSGNVEQFF
TRBJ2-7 - - TRBV5-1 TGCGCCAGCAGCACCGGCGGAATAAACGAGCAGTACTTC CASSTGGINEQYF
TRBJ1-3 TRBD1 few TRBV4-2 TGTGCCAGCAGCCCCGGACAGGACCGGGCCATATATTTT CASSPGQDRAIYF
TRBJ2-3 TRBD2 - TRBV29-1 TGCAGCGTCCGCCGGGGGGACACAGATACGCAGTATTTT CSVRRGDTDTQYF
TRBJ2-7 - - TRBV7-9 TGTGCCAGCAGCTCCCTCACAACCCCCTACGAGCAGTACTTC CASSSLTTPYEQYF
TRBJ2-1 TRBD2 - TRBV4-1 TGCGCCAGCAGCCAAGGGCCTAGCGGGGGCTACAATGAGCAGTTCTTC CASSQGPSGGYNEQFF
TRBJ2-3 TRBD2 - TRBV9 TGTGCCAGCAGCCCCTCGACCTTGGGGTGGACTAGCGGGAGGGATACGCAGTATTTT CASSPSTLGWTSGRDTQYF
TRBJ2-7 - - TRBV27 TGTGCCAGCAGACCCTTGAGGGCGGTCTACGAGCAGTACTTC CASRPLRAVYEQYF
TRBJ1-2 TRBD1 - TRBV4-1 TGCGCCAGCAGCCAAGCAGGGACAGGGAGGGGGGGCTACACCTTC CASSQAGTGRGGYTF
TRBJ2-2 - - TRBV18 TGTGCCAGCTCACGGACAGCCAGCGGACAAAACACCGGGGAGCTGTTTTTT CASSRTASGQNTGELFF